This TCR beta chain was sequenced for a study of blood T cell repertoires in COVID-19. The ends were cut back, 7 bases at V and 4 bases at J, with 10 bases in the middle. Germline V lookup: CDR1 DFQATT, CDR2 SNEGSKA (reference sequence). The CDR3 runs to 11 residues. The repertoire was sequenced with immunoSEQ multiplex PCR; TCRdb's copy has only in-frame clones and lacks some. The sample has over 75,000 clones, almost 85% seen once. The sequence derives from a man between 65 and 85 years old with acute or convalescent COVID-19. Material: peripheral blood. This rearrangement joins TRBV20-1 to TRBJ1-1; no clear D. The CDR3 DNA reads TGCAGTGTAAGGGCGGGCACTGAAGCTTTCTTT. This codes for CSVRAGTEAFF.